This T cell receptor beta chain was captured in a study of blood T cell repertoires in COVID-19. Overall study: Collection of acute and convalescent COVID-19 samples took place in the United States, Italy and Spain. The analysed material was cDNA or gDNA that came from T cells, B-cell-depleted T cells, or PBMCs.

Study processing details: Reference gene primer amplification yielded estimated nucleated cell counts. Profiling relied on immunoSEQ multiplex PCR, and the TCRdb table lists in-frame clones only, not all of them. For V, J and clone size, that table is used; D and trimming come from the DNA. The sample carries 150,000 to 200,000 clones, about four fifths recorded once. CDR1 and CDR2 from the germline V gene are LNHDA and SQIVND (reference sequence). Trimming cost V 4 bases and J 6 bases, with 16 bases left between them. This CDR3 contains 16 residues. This clonotype originated in a human donor with acute or convalescent COVID-19. The donor label of this sample is uncertain. The chain combines TRBV19 with TRBJ1-6; D unresolved. The sequenced material came from peripheral blood. CDR3 loop: CASSRRQDRLNSPLHF. The DNA for the CDR3 is TGTGCCAGTAGTAGGCGACAAGATCGGCTTAATTCACCCCTCCACTTT.